This T cell receptor beta chain was captured by sequencing in a study of T-cell memory formation after mild COVID-19. Looked up from germline, CDR1 is DFQATT and CDR2 is SNEGSKA (reference sequence). The CDR3 loop spans 16 amino acids. The junction had 13 bases not matched to a gene; V was cut back by 6 bases and J by 3 bases. TCRdb reanalysed the 5' RACE reads using MiXCR and keeps one entry per CDR3 protein. The sample shows 500,000 to 600,000 distinct CDR3 sequences, more than 15% of them seen only once. V gene TRBV20-1 combines with J gene TRBJ2-5, with 10 bases lining up with TRBD2. Input material: PBMCs or a T cell subset sorted from them (not recorded which). The source is an adult woman who had mild COVID-19 (a few samples of this study predate the infection). Cell type and time point are not known. This chain's CDR3 is CSAPREASGGEETQYF. CDR3 in DNA: TGCAGTGCCCCCCGGGAGGCTAGCGGGGGTGAAGAGACCCAGTACTTC.